The present TCR beta chain was sequenced within a study of control samples from healthy donors and cancer patients. Germline assignment: CDR1 LGHDT and CDR2 YNNKEL (reference sequence). The CDR3 extends over 18 amino acids. Trimming left V 0 bases short and J 0 bases short, with 12 bases between. This table comes from immunoSEQ multiplex PCR, and its TCRdb copy is limited to in-frame clones, with some not included. The table includes 250,000 to 300,000 clones, about four fifths detected once. What was sequenced was PBMCs. The V call is TRBV3-1 (or the pseudogene TRBV3-2), the J call TRBJ2-6; maybe TRBD1 (6 bases). This TCR came from a woman aged 55 to 70 with lung cancer. The CDR3 region is CASSQEGAELSGANVLTF. For the CDR3, the DNA is TGTGCCAGCAGCCAAGAGGGGGCCGAGCTCTCTGGGGCCAACGTCCTGACTTTC.